Presented here are 10 T cell receptor beta chains from one specimen sequenced in a study of blood T cell repertoires in COVID-19. Method: immunoSEQ multiplex PCR; TCRdb's copy keeps in-frame clones and lacks some. The profile shows hundreds of thousands of clones, around 83% of them singletons. Sequencing input: peripheral blood. These receptors originate from an elderly man with acute or convalescent COVID-19.

The chain links TRBV9 to TRBJ1-5; 8 bases are shared with TRBD1. J was trimmed by 4 bases and V by 3 bases; bases with no gene match: 12. CDR1 and CDR2 from the germline V gene are SGDLS and YYNGEE. This CDR3 is built from 17 residues. CDR3 sequence reads: CASSASEGQVENQPQHF. The CDR3 nucleotides read TGTGCCAGCAGCGCTAGCGAGGGACAGGTAGAAAATCAGCCCCAGCATTTT.

The chain uses TRBV14 and TRBJ1-1, with D possibly TRBD1 on 5 matching bases. This CDR3 is built from 14 residues. Between the trimmed V and J ends, which lost 0 bases and 5 bases, there was a span of 10 bases. Germline V lookup: CDR1 SGHDN, CDR2 FVKESK. The CDR3 sequence is CASSQDYRGTEAFF. The CDR3 bases are TGTGCCAGCAGCCAAGATTATCGGGGGACTGAAGCTTTCTTT.

V is TRBV29-1 and J is TRBJ1-1; D not certain. V lost 4 bases to trimming and J lost 0 bases, with 6 bases between them. This CDR3 region has 12 residues. Per germline, CDR1 SQVTM and CDR2 ANQGSEA. This CDR3 reads CSVGGMNTEAFF. The CDR3, as DNA: TGCAGCGTTGGAGGGATGAACACTGAAGCTTTCTTT. Combining the CDR3 with reference TRBV29-1 and TRBJ1-1 gives the whole variable domain SAVISQKPSRDICQRGTSLTIQCQVDSQVTMMFWYRQQPGQSLTLIATANQGSEATYESGFVIDKFPISRPNLTFSTLTVSNMSPEDSSIYLCSVGGMNTEAFFGQGTRLTVV.

This clone was seen only once. The V gene is TRBV5-1, the J gene TRBJ2-7; perhaps TRBD1 as D (6 bases). This CDR3 region has 15 residues. From germline, CDR1 is SGHRS and CDR2 YFSETQ. Trimming cost V 1 base and J 4 bases, with 15 bases left between them. DNA for the CDR3: TGCGCCAGCAGCTTGTCAGGGGCTAGTGTTTACGAGCAGTACTTC. Residues: CASSLSGASVYEQYF.

The V and J genes are TRBV3-1 (or the pseudogene TRBV3-2) and TRBJ1-1; TRBD1 might be the D (5 bases). The CDR3 runs to 14 residues. The V and J ends lost 0 bases and 6 bases respectively, with 11 bases between them. In germline, CDR1 is LGHDT, CDR2 YNNKEL (reference sequence). The CDR3: CASSQDPGRAEAFF. CDR3 in DNA: TGTGCCAGCAGCCAAGACCCAGGGAGGGCTGAAGCTTTCTTT.

The chain is built from TRBV10-2 and TRBJ2-7, with D tentatively TRBD1 (6 bases). Trimming left V 0 bases short and J 4 bases short, with 10 bases between. This CDR3 has 14 residues. Germline-derived CDR1 and CDR2 are WSHSY and SAAADI. In DNA, the CDR3 is TGCGCCAGCAGTGAGTCTAGGGGGTGGTACGAGCAGTACTTC. It translates to CASSESRGWYEQYF.

The genes are TRBV4-1 and TRBJ1-2, with D uncertain. The V end was cut by 1 base, the J end by 6 bases, with 9 bases between. CDR1 is MGHRA, CDR2 YSYEKL, per germline. The CDR3 spans 13 residues. CDR3 loop: CASSQGAGDGYTF. The CDR3 DNA reads TGCGCCAGCAGCCAAGGAGCGGGAGATGGCTACACCTTC.

The CDR3 here is CSVESGVVNTEAFF. Written as DNA, the CDR3 is TGCAGCGTTGAGAGCGGGGTGGTGAACACTGAAGCTTTCTTT. The chain links TRBV29-1 to TRBJ1-1, with D uncertain. The CDR3 is made up of 14 amino acids. V shed 3 bases and J shed 0 bases, with 11 bases lying between them. The V gene's germline CDR1 is SQVTM and CDR2 ANQGSEA.

This rearrangement joins TRBV9 to TRBJ2-5, with 9 bases matching TRBD1. There are 13 residues in the CDR3. The V gene end was trimmed by 4 bases and the J gene end by 5 bases; junction bases not matched to a gene: 3. Germline V gene data show CDR1 as SGDLS and CDR2 as YYNGEE. In DNA form, the CDR3 reads TGTGCCAGCAGCCCAGGACAGGGGGAGACCCAGTACTTC. It is translated as CASSPGQGETQYF.

The V call is TRBV7-9, the J call TRBJ2-2, with 9 bases that match TRBD1. CDR3 size: 15 residues. Germline V gene lookup returns CDR1 SEHNR and CDR2 FQNEAQ (reference sequence). Trimming took 5 bases from V and 7 from J; bases not matched to a gene: 8. CDR3 sequence (DNA): TGTGCCAGCAGCGCCTTGGACAGGGGAGGCGGGGAGCTGTTTTTT. This translates into CASSALDRGGGELFF. Full variable domain (outside the CDR3, taken from reference TRBV7-9 and TRBJ2-2): DTGVSQNPRHKITKRGQNVTFRCDPISEHNRLYWYRQTLGQGPEFLTYFQNEAQLEKSRLLSDRFSAERPKGSFSTLEIQRTEQGDSAMYLCASSALDRGGGELFFGEGSRLTVL.